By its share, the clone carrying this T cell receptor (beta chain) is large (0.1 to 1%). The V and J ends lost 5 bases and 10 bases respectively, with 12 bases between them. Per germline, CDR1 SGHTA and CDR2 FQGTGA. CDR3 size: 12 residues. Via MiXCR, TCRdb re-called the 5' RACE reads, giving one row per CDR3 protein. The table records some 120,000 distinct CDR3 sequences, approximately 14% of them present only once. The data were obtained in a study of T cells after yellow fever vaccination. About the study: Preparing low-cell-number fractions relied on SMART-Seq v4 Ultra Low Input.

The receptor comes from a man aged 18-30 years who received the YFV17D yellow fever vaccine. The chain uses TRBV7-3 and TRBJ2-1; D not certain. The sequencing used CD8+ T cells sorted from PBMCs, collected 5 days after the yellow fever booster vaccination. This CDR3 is CASSATLGEQFF. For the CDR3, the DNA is TGTGCCAGCAGCGCCACCCTGGGCGAGCAGTTCTTC.